The clone carrying this T cell receptor beta chain was counted once. The V gene's germline CDR1 is SGDLS and CDR2 YYNGEE. With 4 bases clipped from V and 5 bases from J, the junction kept 16 bases outside the gene matches. CDR3 length: 17 residues. The source of the sample is a study of memory CD4+ T cells and cytomegalovirus serostatus. The sort gate was single viable CD3+CD4+CD8-CD45RO+ cells for memory CD4+ T cells. Sequenced by immunoSEQ multiplex PCR; TCRdb stores in-frame clones only, minus some. The profile shows roughly 50,000 clones, just over 75% of them singletons. The specimen sequenced was memory CD4+ T cells from blood. This TCR came from an adult in good health and CMV-seronegative. The chain carries TRBV9 and TRBJ1-1, with 8 bases matching TRBD1. The CDR3 region has the DNA TGTGCCAGCAGCCCGGGCGTGGACAGGGTCGGGGTGACTGAAGCTTTCTTT. Amino acids: CASSPGVDRVGVTEAFF.